This T cell receptor (beta chain) stems from a study of blood T cell repertoires in COVID-19 (TCRdb year 2020). General notes on the study: Samples from collaborators originated in the United States, Italy and Spain and spanned both the acute and convalescent phases of COVID-19. Samples were obtained from the ongoing ImmuneRACE study (first 160 participants) and from 1,254 subjects provided by 6 global collaborators. The material from the prospective study consisted of cDNA or gDNA derived from T cells, B-cell-depleted T cells, or PBMCs. Subjects who had been exposed to COVID-19, were actively infected with it, or had recovered from it provided the deeply sampled blood TCRbeta repertoires that made up the dataset. A freely available public database, intended as a resource for researchers studying the immune response to SARS-CoV-2, is where the repertoires were released. Sample metadata almost always included a de-identified subject ID, COVID-19 status, age in years and sex. HLA class I and class II types, where available, came from metadata supplied by the sample provider rather than from assay-based typing.

Overall results and qualifications from the work: Clinical and demographic metadata were provided uncurated, with the amount varying by source and participant.

The CDR1 and CDR2 encoded by the germline V gene are MNHEY and SVGAGI. V is shortened by 6 bases, J by 1 base, and the region joining them spans 4 bases. Counted from cysteine to phenylalanine, this CDR3 has 11 amino acids. The CDR3 DNA has 33 bases and is translated from base 1. Remarks on this clone: Its antigen is not yet known. Base qualities were left out, and no much larger clone turns up one base away.

Each collaborating institution followed its own protocols to collect whole blood in K2EDTA tubes. For TCRbeta analysis, collaborators shipped samples in one of three forms: frozen whole blood, isolated PBMCs, or DNA extracted from either of those sample types. TCRbeta CDR3 regions were amplified from genomic DNA using the immunoSEQ Assay, a bias-controlled multiplex PCR. The authors processed their data as follows. Nucleated cell counts per sample were estimated from amplification of reference gene primers within the assay. To quantify the absolute abundance of each unique TCRbeta CDR3 rearrangement, sequence reads were collapsed and filtered. For each sample, productive Simpson clonality was calculated as the square root of Simpson's diversity index across productive rearrangements. TCRdb holds this immuneACCESS table with in-frame rearrangements only. Some clones are missing; in checked studies, unresolved V genes explain under half, and the rest has no known cause. From that table come the V and J calls and clone size; the DNA was used to work out D and trimming. The sample data list tens of thousands of clones, and about 92% of these were observed just once. The top ten hold around a quarter of the sample.

The clonotype comes from a woman of 80 years or more with acute or convalescent COVID-19. The chain couples TRBV6-5 to TRBJ2-7, with the D gene not clear enough to name. The specimen was peripheral blood. The CDR3 reads CASSNSYEQYF. The DNA reads as follows: TGTGCCAGCAGCAATTCCTACGAGCAGTACTTC.